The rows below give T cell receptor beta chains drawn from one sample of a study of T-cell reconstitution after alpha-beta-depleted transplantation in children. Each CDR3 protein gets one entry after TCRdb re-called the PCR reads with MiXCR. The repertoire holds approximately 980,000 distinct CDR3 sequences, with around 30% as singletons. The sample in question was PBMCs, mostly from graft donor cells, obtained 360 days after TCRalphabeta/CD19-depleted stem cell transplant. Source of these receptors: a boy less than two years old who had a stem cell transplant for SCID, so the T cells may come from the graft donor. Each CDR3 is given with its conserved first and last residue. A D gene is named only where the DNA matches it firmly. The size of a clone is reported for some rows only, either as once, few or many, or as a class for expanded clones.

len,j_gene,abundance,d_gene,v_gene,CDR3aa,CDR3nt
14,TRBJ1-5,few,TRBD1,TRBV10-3,CAISGDRGDQPQHF,TGTGCCATCAGTGGGGACAGGGGTGATCAGCCCCAGCATTTT
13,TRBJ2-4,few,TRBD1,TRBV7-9,CASSFSQGDIQYF,TGTGCCAGCAGCTTCTCCCAGGGGGACATTCAGTACTTC
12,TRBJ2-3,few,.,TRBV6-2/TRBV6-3,CATATVADTQYF,TGTGCCACCGCGACAGTGGCAGATACGCAGTATTTT
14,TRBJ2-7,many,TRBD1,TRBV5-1,CASSLNRGAYEQYF,TGCGCCAGCAGCTTGAACAGGGGAGCCTACGAGCAGTACTTC
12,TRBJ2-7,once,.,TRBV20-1,CSAIRGGYEQYF,TGCAGTGCTATCAGGGGGGGCTACGAGCAGTACTTC
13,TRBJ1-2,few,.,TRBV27,CTRSASGWGGYTF,TGTACTAGGTCTGCTTCGGGGTGGGGTGGCTACACCTTC
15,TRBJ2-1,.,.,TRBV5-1,CASSSTGYPYNEQFF,TGCGCCAGCAGCTCAACGGGGTATCCCTACAATGAGCAGTTCTTC
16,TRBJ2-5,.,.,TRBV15,CATSRGGAGRLETQYF,TGTGCCACCAGCAGAGGGGGGGCCGGACGTTTAGAGACCCAGTACTTC
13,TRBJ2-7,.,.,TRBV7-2,CASSFVGGVEQYF,TGTGCCAGCAGCTTTGTCGGGGGCGTCGAGCAGTACTTC
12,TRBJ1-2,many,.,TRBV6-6,CASSYEGPGYTF,TGTGCCAGCAGTTACGAGGGTCCCGGCTACACCTTC
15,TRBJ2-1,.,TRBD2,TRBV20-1,CSAFSGPLTYNEQFF,TGCAGTGCTTTTAGCGGGCCGCTCACCTACAATGAGCAGTTCTTC
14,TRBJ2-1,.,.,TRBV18,CASSPQYGVNEQFF,TGTGCCAGCTCACCACAGTATGGGGTTAATGAGCAGTTCTTC
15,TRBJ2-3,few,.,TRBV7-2,CASSPDPTYTDTQYF,TGTGCCAGCAGCCCAGACCCTACCTACACAGATACGCAGTATTTT
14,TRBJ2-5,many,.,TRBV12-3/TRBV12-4,CASSLGRDQETQYF,TGTGCCAGCAGTTTAGGGAGGGACCAAGAGACCCAGTACTTC
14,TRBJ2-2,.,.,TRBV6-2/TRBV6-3,CASSPLDFTGELFF,TGTGCCAGCAGTCCCCTCGATTTCACCGGGGAGCTGTTTTTT
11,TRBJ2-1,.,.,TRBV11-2,CASSYINEQFF,TGTGCCAGCAGCTACATAAATGAGCAGTTCTTC
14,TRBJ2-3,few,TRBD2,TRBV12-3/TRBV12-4,CASSDSGGSDTQYF,TGTGCCAGCAGTGATAGCGGGGGCTCAGATACGCAGTATTTT
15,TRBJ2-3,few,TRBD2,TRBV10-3,CAISTGTSGTDTQYF,TGTGCCATCAGCACCGGGACTAGTGGGACAGATACGCAGTATTTT
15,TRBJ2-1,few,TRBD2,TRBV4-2,CASSGGGAVYNEQFF,TGTGCCAGCAGTGGCGGGGGGGCCGTCTACAATGAGCAGTTCTTC
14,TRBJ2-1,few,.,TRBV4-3,CASSQNSAYNEQFF,TGCGCCAGCAGCCAAAATAGCGCTTACAATGAGCAGTTCTTC
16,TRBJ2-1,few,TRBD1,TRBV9,CASSPRQGSGYNEQFF,TGTGCCAGCAGCCCCCGACAGGGAAGCGGCTACAATGAGCAGTTCTTC
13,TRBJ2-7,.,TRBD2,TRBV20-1,CSAGGDLPYEQYF,TGCAGTGCTGGGGGGGACCTACCCTACGAGCAGTACTTC
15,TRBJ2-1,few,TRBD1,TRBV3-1,CASAPSTGAYNEQFF,TGTGCCAGCGCGCCCTCTACAGGGGCCTACAATGAGCAGTTCTTC
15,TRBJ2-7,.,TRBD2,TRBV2,CASSERGLGRYEQYF,TGTGCCAGCAGTGAACGAGGACTAGGCCGGTACGAGCAGTACTTC
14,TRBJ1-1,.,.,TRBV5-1,CASSPSGGGGEAFF,TGCGCCAGCAGCCCTAGTGGCGGAGGGGGTGAAGCTTTCTTT
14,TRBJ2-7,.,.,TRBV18,CASSPSRAGDEQYF,TGTGCCAGCTCACCAAGTCGGGCAGGGGACGAGCAGTACTTC
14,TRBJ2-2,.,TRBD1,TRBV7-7,CASSWDRRGGELFF,TGTGCCAGCAGCTGGGACAGGAGGGGCGGGGAGCTGTTTTTT
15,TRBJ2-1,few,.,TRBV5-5,CASSLGGSNHNEQFF,TGTGCCAGCAGCTTGGGGGGATCCAACCACAATGAGCAGTTCTTC
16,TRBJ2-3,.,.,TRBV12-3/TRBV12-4,CASSLVGRTSTDTQYF,TGTGCCAGCAGTTTAGTAGGCCGGACTAGCACAGATACGCAGTATTTT
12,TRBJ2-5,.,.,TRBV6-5,CASSSAVETQYF,TGTGCCAGCAGTTCCGCTGTTGAGACCCAGTACTTC
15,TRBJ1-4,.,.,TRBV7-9,CASSLYEGLAEKLFF,TGTGCCAGCAGCTTATATGAGGGTTTGGCAGAAAAACTGTTTTTT
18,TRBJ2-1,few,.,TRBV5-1,CASSWPPPTQSSYNEQFF,TGCGCCAGCAGCTGGCCTCCGCCGACACAGAGCTCCTACAATGAGCAGTTCTTC
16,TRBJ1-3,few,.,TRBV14,CASSQGPAWPGNTIYF,TGTGCCAGCAGCCAAGGGCCTGCGTGGCCTGGAAACACCATATATTTT
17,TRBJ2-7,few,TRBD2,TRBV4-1,CASSQDRRLAGLDEQYF,TGCGCCAGCAGCCAAGATCGCCGACTAGCGGGTCTCGACGAGCAGTACTTC
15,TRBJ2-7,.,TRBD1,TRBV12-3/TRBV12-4,CASSLLGQGDDEQYF,TGTGCCAGCAGTCTATTGGGACAGGGGGACGACGAGCAGTACTTC
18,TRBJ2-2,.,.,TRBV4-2,CASSQDSRDLLGVGELFF,TGTGCCAGCAGCCAAGATAGTAGGGACTTGCTTGGTGTCGGGGAGCTGTTTTTT
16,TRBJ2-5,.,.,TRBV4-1,CASSQDLRESVETQYF,TGCGCCAGCAGCCAAGATCTTCGGGAGAGCGTAGAGACCCAGTACTTC
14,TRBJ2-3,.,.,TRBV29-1,CSVGRDTSTDTQYF,TGCAGCGTTGGCCGGGACACTAGCACAGATACGCAGTATTTT
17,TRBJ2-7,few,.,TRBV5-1,CASSQMPTGPSYDEQYF,TGCGCCAGCAGCCAGATGCCGACAGGCCCCTCTTACGACGAGCAGTACTTC
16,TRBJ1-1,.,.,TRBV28,CASSNLGTTQNTEAFF,TGTGCCAGCAGCAACCTCGGGACGACCCAGAACACTGAAGCTTTCTTT